These 23 T cell receptor beta chains were all obtained from the same sample, sequenced in a study of cytomegalovirus exposure and HLA in healthy donors. Researchers ran the PCR with 60 Vbeta and 13 Jbeta primers. Method: immunoSEQ multiplex PCR; TCRdb's copy keeps in-frame clones and lacks some. The table includes some 150,000 clones, 64% detected once. The sequenced sample consisted of PBMCs. All receptors come from a woman aged 25 to 45 in good health and CMV-seropositive.

The sample holds a few counts of this clone. The chain uses TRBV5-1 and TRBJ2-1; TRBD2 aligns across 9 bases. The CDR3 runs 16 residues. V lost 4 bases, J lost 9 bases, and 14 bases stayed unmatched. Germline CDR1 and CDR2: SGHRS and YFSETQ. CDR3 DNA sequence: TGCGCCAGCAGCCCCTCCAGTAGCGGGAGCTCTCGTGAGCAGTTCTTC. Its protein product is CASSPSSSGSSREQFF.

This clone was observed a handful of times. The gene calls are TRBV2 and TRBJ2-2; D is uncertain. Between the trimmed V and J ends, which lost 5 bases and 0 bases, there was a span of 10 bases. The CDR3 is 15 amino acids. Germline CDR1 reads SNHLY; CDR2 reads FYNNEI. The CDR3 sequence: CASSKLPSNTGELFF. The CDR3 region has the DNA TGTGCCAGCAGTAAACTACCATCGAACACCGGGGAGCTGTTTTTT.

The J gene is TRBJ2-1, the V gene TRBV15, with a possible D match to TRBD1 (6 bases). Germline values: CDR1 LNHNV, CDR2 YYDKDF (reference sequence). CDR3 length equals 13 residues. The ends were cut back, 0 bases at V and 15 bases at J, with 15 bases in the middle. This CDR3 is CATSRDWGLVRFF. The CDR3 DNA follows: TGTGCCACCAGCAGAGATTGGGGGCTAGTTCGGTTCTTC. The whole variable domain, remainder taken from reference TRBV15 and TRBJ2-1, is DAMVIQNPRYQVTQFGKPVTLSCSQTLNHNVMYWYQQKSSQAPKLLFHYYDKDFNNEADTPDNFQSRRPNTSFCFLDIRSPGLGDTAMYLCATSRDWGLVRFFGPGTRLTVL.

This clone was picked up a small number of times. The chain is built from TRBV29-1 and TRBJ1-3; unclear D gene. The germline V gene has CDR1 SQVTM and CDR2 ANQGSEA. The ends were cut back, 4 bases at V and 0 bases at J, with 10 bases in the middle. The CDR3 contains 14 residues. This chain's CDR3 is CSVGSQASGNTIYF. DNA of the CDR3: TGCAGCGTTGGTAGTCAGGCCTCTGGAAACACCATATATTTT. Variable domain in full (rest from reference TRBV29-1 and TRBJ1-3): SAVISQKPSRDICQRGTSLTIQCQVDSQVTMMFWYRQQPGQSLTLIATANQGSEATYESGFVIDKFPISRPNLTFSTLTVSNMSPEDSSIYLCSVGSQASGNTIYFGEGSWLTVV.

This clone appeared a single time. The rearrangement uses TRBV5-6 and TRBJ2-7; TRBD1 matches at 8 bases. CDR1 is SGHDT and CDR2 is YYEEEE in the germline V gene. The junction had 3 bases not matched to a gene; V was cut back by 3 bases and J by 1 base. This CDR3 has 14 residues. CDR3 protein: CASSSTGGSYEQYF. The CDR3 nucleotides read TGTGCCAGCAGCTCAACAGGGGGGTCCTACGAGCAGTACTTC.

This clone has a handful of counts. The chain combines TRBV4-2 with TRBJ2-7, with a weak D call TRBD2 (7 bases). The V and J ends lost 0 bases and 2 bases respectively, with 8 bases between them. Germline CDR1 LGHNA, CDR2 YNFKEQ. The CDR3 runs 14 residues. DNA for the CDR3: TGTGCCAGCAGCCAAGAGGGGGGGCCCTACGAGCAGTACTTC. Residues: CASSQEGGPYEQYF.

This clone was counted a few times. The chain uses TRBV5-1 and TRBJ1-3; possibly TRBD1 for D (6 bases). Germline CDR1 is SGHRS and CDR2 is YFSETQ. Trimming left V 0 bases short and J 4 bases short, with 11 bases between. The length of the CDR3 is 15 residues. This CDR3 reads CASSLEAGAGNTIYF. DNA for the CDR3: TGCGCCAGCAGCTTGGAGGCGGGGGCCGGAAACACCATATATTTT.

This rearrangement joins TRBV7-8 to TRBJ2-2; possible D gene TRBD1, 6 bases. This CDR3 contains 13 residues. Looked up from germline, CDR1 is SGHVS and CDR2 is FQNEAQ. V dropped 7 bases and J dropped 3 bases, with 9 bases sitting between them. This chain's CDR3 is CASNREYTGELFF. Written as DNA, the CDR3 is TGTGCCAGCAACAGGGAGTACACCGGGGAGCTGTTTTTT.

This chain uses TRBV6-6 with TRBJ2-3, with 10 bases aligning to TRBD1. This CDR3 is 15 amino acids long. Trimming at V came to 6 bases and at J to 4 bases, leaving 7 bases not matched to a gene. Germline lookup yields CDR1 MNHNY and CDR2 SVGAGI (reference sequence). The CDR3 coding sequence is TGTGCCAGCAGCCCCCGGACAGGGGGTGCAGATACGCAGTATTTT. This codes for CASSPRTGGADTQYF.

The chain is built from TRBV28 and TRBJ1-5; TRBD1 is a possible D gene (6 bases). CDR1 and CDR2 from the germline V gene are MDHEN and SYDVKM. The CDR3 runs to 16 residues. Trimming took 5 bases from V and 2 from J, leaving 16 bases between them. CDR3 in amino acids: CASSPLRWGRNQPQHF. The CDR3 DNA sequence: TGTGCCAGCAGTCCCCTGAGATGGGGGCGCAATCAGCCCCAGCATTTT.

The rearrangement joins TRBV15 to TRBJ2-3, with D perhaps matching TRBD2 (5 bases). V gave up 1 base and J gave up 2 bases, with 10 bases separating them. CDR1 is LNHNV, CDR2 YYDKDF, per germline (reference sequence). The CDR3 runs 15 residues. CDR3 bases: TGTGCCACCAGCAGAGTCGGACTCACCACAGATACGCAGTATTTT. This gives the protein CATSRVGLTTDTQYF.

This rearrangement joins TRBV9 to TRBJ2-7; D unclear. CDR3 length equals 16 residues. Looked up from germline, CDR1 is SGDLS and CDR2 is YYNGEE. Deletions cut 0 bases from V and 7 bases from J, with 20 bases between. CDR3 in amino acids: CASSVGGDGSFKEQYF. The CDR3 region has the DNA TGTGCCAGCAGCGTAGGCGGAGACGGGTCATTTAAAGAGCAGTACTTC.

This clone was found once. The V and J genes are TRBV5-6 and TRBJ2-2; 8 bases are shared with TRBD2. The J segment lost 3 bases and the V segment lost 2 bases, leaving 6 bases of the junction unmatched. CDR1 is SGHDT and CDR2 is YYEEEE in the germline V gene. This CDR3 has 16 residues. CDR3 residues: CASSFSGRRDTGELFF. Here the CDR3 DNA reads TGTGCCAGCAGCTTCAGCGGGAGACGGGACACCGGGGAGCTGTTTTTT.

The chain employs TRBV5-1 and TRBJ2-3; 7 bases are a match to TRBD2. The CDR3 consists of 18 residues. Germline V gene sequence: CDR1 SGHRS, CDR2 YFSETQ. V lost 5 bases to trimming and J lost 2 bases; unmatched junction nucleotides: 17. CDR3 region: CASRRTYPLADLTDTQYF. CDR3 coding DNA: TGCGCCAGCAGACGGACCTACCCGCTAGCGGACCTCACAGATACGCAGTATTTT.

This clone was seen only once. The chain joins TRBV6-6 to TRBJ2-1, with a tentative D call TRBD1 (5 bases). The CDR3 extends over 15 amino acids. Trimming left V 5 bases short and J 5 bases short, with 16 bases between. Germline V gives CDR1 MNHNY, CDR2 SVGAGI (reference sequence). The CDR3 spells CASSKSQGYDNEQFF. DNA for the CDR3: TGTGCCAGCAGTAAATCCCAGGGATATGACAATGAGCAGTTCTTC.

The chain's CDR3 is CASMRRRDRYTF. Here the CDR3 DNA reads TGTGCCAGTATGAGGCGGAGAGATCGCTACACCTTC. This chain links TRBV19 with TRBJ1-2; D not certain. Looked up from germline, CDR1 is LNHDA and CDR2 is SQIVND (reference sequence). The CDR3 has 12 residues. V was trimmed by 7 bases and J by 9 bases, leaving 15 bases between them.

This chain connects TRBV28 to TRBJ1-6; D perhaps matches TRBD1 (6 bases). V was cut by 3 bases and J by 5 bases, with 14 bases left in between. The CDR3 extends over 16 amino acids. CDR1 MDHEN and CDR2 SYDVKM come from the germline V gene. The CDR3 nucleotides are TGTGCCAGCAGTTTTTCACGGACAGTCCATAATTCACCCCTCCACTTT. Its translation is CASSFSRTVHNSPLHF. Variable domain in full (rest from reference TRBV28 and TRBJ1-6): DVKVTQSSRYLVKRTGEKVFLECVQDMDHENMFWYRQDPGLGLRLIYFSYDVKMKEKGDIPEGYSVSREKKERFSLILESASTNQTSMYLCASSFSRTVHNSPLHFGNGTRLTVT.

This chain links TRBV5-4 with TRBJ1-2; 7 bases map to TRBD1. CDR3 length: 12 amino acids. Trimming removed 2 bases from V and 14 bases from J; junction bases left unmatched: 9. The V gene's germline CDR1 is SGHNT and CDR2 YYREEE (reference sequence). CDR3 nucleotide sequence: TGTGCCAGCAGCTTAAAAGGGGGCGCTTGGACCTTC. As protein: CASSLKGGAWTF.

This chain uses TRBV7-9 with TRBJ2-2; D gene unclear. Germline lookup yields CDR1 SEHNR and CDR2 FQNEAQ (reference sequence). CDR3 length: 15 residues. Trimming took off 3 bases at V and 6 bases at J, with 14 bases between the two ends. CDR3 coding DNA: TGTGCCAGCAGCTTCTTCCCTCTAGAGTCCGGGGAGCTGTTTTTT. It specifies CASSFFPLESGELFF.

Here the CDR3 reads CASSSDPGIYYEQYF. CDR3 bases: TGTGCCAGCAGCTCAGACCCCGGGATATACTACGAGCAGTACTTC. This chain connects TRBV7-8 to TRBJ2-7; possible D gene TRBD2, 5 bases. The germline gives CDR1 SGHVS, CDR2 FQNEAQ. CDR3 length: 15 amino acids. The V gene lost 4 bases and the J gene lost 3 bases, with 16 bases spanning the gap.

This clone has a handful of counts. Written as DNA, the CDR3 is TGTGCCAGCAGCCGGGACGCGGGGGAGCAGTACTTC. Its protein is CASSRDAGEQYF. The rearrangement uses TRBV5-6 and TRBJ2-5; TRBD2 agrees at 7 bases. The germline gives CDR1 SGHDT, CDR2 YYEEEE. V trimming: 4 bases; J trimming: 11 bases; junction bases outside the gene matches: 8. CDR3 length equals 12 residues. Filled out from reference TRBV5-6 and TRBJ2-5, the complete variable domain reads DAGVTQSPTHLIKTRGQQVTLRCSPKSGHDTVSWYQQALGQGPQFIFQYYEEEERQRGNFPDRFSGHQFPNYSSELNVNALLLGDSALYLCASSRDAGEQYFGPGTRLLVL.

J is TRBJ1-1 and V is TRBV7-6; D gene unclear. CDR3 length equals 14 residues. The V gene lost 7 bases and the J gene lost 0 bases, with 12 bases spanning the gap. Germline CDR1 and CDR2: SGHVS and FNYEAQ. In DNA, the CDR3 is TGTGCCAGCAAAGAGGCGGGAATGAACACTGAAGCTTTCTTT. This gives the protein CASKEAGMNTEAFF.

This chain links TRBV4-1 with TRBJ2-7, with 9 bases identical to TRBD1. The germline V gene encodes CDR1 MGHRA and CDR2 YSYEKL. Losses at the gene ends were 4 bases for V and 6 bases for J; bases not matched to a gene: 7. The CDR3 consists of 14 residues. Here the CDR3 reads CASSPSGQGIEQYF. The CDR3 DNA reads as TGCGCCAGCAGCCCGTCGGGACAGGGAATCGAGCAGTACTTC.